A single sample gave rise to the 23 T cell receptor beta chains below, sequenced in a study of response to subunit inactivated influenza vaccine. A single record per CDR3 protein comes from TCRdb applying MiXCR to the RT-PCR reads. Here the sample spans about 520,000 distinct CDR3 sequences, under 8.5% being singletons. The sample here was PBMCs from blood, taken 23 months after vaccination. All receptors come from a man aged 50 to 69 who received an inactivated influenza vaccine.

This clonotype was seen only a few times. This rearrangement joins TRBV5-1 to TRBJ2-3; possible D gene TRBD2, 6 bases. Germline lookup yields CDR1 SGHRS and CDR2 YFSETQ. The CDR3 contains 14 residues. V gave up 4 bases and J gave up 6 bases, with 15 bases separating them. CDR3 nucleotides: TGCGCCAGCAGCAACGGAGGGTTTGCGGATACGCAGTATTTT. This codes for CASSNGGFADTQYF.

This clonotype was seen more than once but under ten times. The rearrangement joins TRBV10-3 to TRBJ1-6; tentatively, D is TRBD1 (6 bases). Germline assignment: CDR1 ENHRY and CDR2 SYGVKD. This CDR3 is built from 14 residues. Trimming cost V 9 bases and J 5 bases, with 14 bases left between them. The CDR3 nucleotides read TGTGCCATTAGGGGGGCGCGGGATAATTCACCCCTCCACTTT. This encodes CAIRGARDNSPLHF.

The genes are TRBV20-1 and TRBJ2-1; 9 nucleotides agree with TRBD2. Germline V gives CDR1 DFQATT, CDR2 SNEGSKA (reference sequence). This CDR3 is built from 16 residues. The ends lost 0 bases at V and 9 bases at J; junction bases unmatched: 12. CDR3 region: CSARDLRLAGAFEQFF. The CDR3 DNA follows: TGCAGTGCTAGAGATCTCAGATTAGCGGGAGCTTTTGAGCAGTTCTTC.

V and J are TRBV5-4 and TRBJ2-2; no reliable D call. Germline lookup yields CDR1 SGHNT and CDR2 YYREEE (reference sequence). V was shortened by 4 bases and J by 2 bases, with 12 bases between the two germline ends. This CDR3 is 15 amino acids long. CDR3 sequence (DNA): TGTGCCAGCAGCACCAGTTTCACCAACACCGGGGAGCTGTTTTTT. Protein product: CASSTSFTNTGELFF.

This clonotype has just a few counts. V gene TRBV9 combines with J gene TRBJ2-7, with TRBD1 as a possible D gene (6 bases). CDR3 size: 14 residues. V gave up 4 bases and J gave up 2 bases, with 13 bases separating them. Germline CDR1 SGDLS, CDR2 YYNGEE. The CDR3 sequence is CASSPAGTPYEQYF. CDR3 coding DNA: TGTGCCAGCAGCCCAGCCGGGACACCCTACGAGCAGTACTTC.

The V call is TRBV7-9, the J call TRBJ1-6; D gene ambiguous. Trimming shortened V by 1 base and J by 7 bases, and 8 bases separated the two germline ends. The CDR3 sequence is 14 residues long. Per germline, CDR1 SEHNR and CDR2 FQNEAQ (reference sequence). The CDR3 nucleotides read TGTGCCAGCAGCTTAGAGGTGCCAAATTCACCCCTCCACTTT. Its translation is CASSLEVPNSPLHF.

Worth noting for this clonotype: This may come from a read error, since a much larger clone is one base off. This chain links TRBV29-1 with TRBJ2-7; 10 nucleotides match TRBD1. V dropped 4 bases and J dropped 6; count of bases not matched to a gene: 6. Germline V CDR1 and CDR2: SQVTM, ANQGSEA. The CDR3 runs to 13 residues. The CDR3 loop reads CSVAAGTGVEQYF. CDR3 coding DNA: TGCAGCGTTGCTGCCGGGACAGGGGTCGAGCAGTACTTC.

A few counts support this clonotype. The CDR3 region is CASRAGGFTDTQYF. CDR3 DNA: TGTGCCAGCAGGGCAGGGGGTTTCACAGATACGCAGTATTTT. This sequence joins TRBV2 and TRBJ2-3, with 7 bases aligning to TRBD1. V lost 6 bases and J lost 2; bases outside the gene matches: 5. Looked up from germline, CDR1 is SNHLY and CDR2 is FYNNEI. There are 14 residues in the CDR3.

This clonotype was observed many times. The chain is built from TRBV6-5 and TRBJ2-6, with D uncertain. Trimming removed 1 base at V and 0 bases at J, with 4 bases between. Germline V gives CDR1 MNHEY, CDR2 SVGAGI. The CDR3 loop spans 15 amino acids. CDR3 coding DNA: TGTGCCAGCAGTTACTTGAGCTCTGGGGCCAACGTCCTGACTTTC. This codes for CASSYLSSGANVLTF.

This clonotype was counted between two and nine times. One end of the junction fails to match germline, which may point to a read error. This chain joins TRBV20-1 and TRBJ1-2; 11 bases match TRBD1. Germline V gives CDR1 DFQATT, CDR2 SNEGSKA (reference sequence). The CDR3 contains 14 residues. CDR3 coding DNA: TGCAGTGCAAGAGGGACAGGGGGAAGTTTTGGCTACACCTTC. Its translation: CSARGTGGSFGYTF.

This clonotype was detected many times. This sequence joins TRBV4-2 and TRBJ2-7; D is possibly TRBD1 (6 bases). The CDR3 is 15 amino acids. Trimming removed 0 bases from V and 7 bases from J, with 16 bases in between. Germline CDR1 reads LGHNA; CDR2 reads YNFKEQ. The CDR3 nucleotides read TGTGCCAGCAGCCAAGAAGCTGGGCAGGGGCGGGAGCAGTACTTC. Translating it yields CASSQEAGQGREQYF.

This clonotype was seen at least ten times. V gene TRBV3-1 combines with J gene TRBJ2-1; unclear D gene. Germline-derived CDR1 and CDR2 are LGHDT and YNNKEL (reference sequence). Trimming removed 5 bases from V and 8 bases from J, with 7 bases in between. The CDR3 runs to 11 residues. The DNA of the CDR3 is TGTGCCAGCAGCGAAGGTTATGAGCAGTTCTTC. It encodes CASSEGYEQFF.

In this sample, this clonotype turned up a few times. The chain recombines TRBV7-8 with TRBJ2-1, with no clear D. Trimming shortened V by 4 bases and J by 6 bases, and 16 bases separated the two germline ends. This CDR3 spans 15 amino acids. The germline V gene encodes CDR1 SGHVS and CDR2 FQNEAQ. The CDR3: CASSSAGSLGNEQFF. The CDR3 DNA sequence: TGTGCCAGCAGCTCAGCCGGGTCCCTGGGCAATGAGCAGTTCTTC.

V usage is TRBV27 and J usage is TRBJ1-4; D may be TRBD1 (6 bases). V was shortened by 6 bases and J by 7 bases, with 18 bases between the two germline ends. The CDR3 totals 15 residues. Germline CDR1 MNHEY, CDR2 SMNVEV (reference sequence). DNA of the CDR3: TGTGCCAGCAGACCCCCTTTAACAGGGAGTGAAAAACTGTTTTTT. Translating it yields CASRPPLTGSEKLFF.

This clonotype was seen many times. The chain joins TRBV11-2 to TRBJ2-1; 8 positions match TRBD1. The CDR3 spans 14 residues. V trimming: 3 bases; J trimming: 7 bases; junction bases outside the gene matches: 5. Germline-derived CDR1 and CDR2 are SGHAT and FQNNGV. The CDR3 nucleotides read TGTGCCAGCAGCTTCGGGACAGGAGGGAATGAGCAGTTCTTC. Residues: CASSFGTGGNEQFF. Variable domain in full (rest from reference TRBV11-2 and TRBJ2-1): EAGVAQSPRYKIIEKRQSVAFWCNPISGHATLYWYQQILGQGPKLLIQFQNNGVVDDSQLPKDRFSAERLKGVDSTLKIQPAKLEDSAVYLCASSFGTGGNEQFFGPGTRLTVL.

This clonotype was observed many times. The rearrangement uses TRBV7-2 and TRBJ2-3; TRBD2 matches 10 bases. The CDR3 extends over 16 amino acids. CDR1 and CDR2 (germline): SGHTA, FQGNSA. Trimming removed 5 bases from V and 2 bases from J; junction bases left unmatched: 7. The CDR3 loop is CASSPLSGGPTDTQYF. The CDR3 coding sequence is TGTGCCAGCAGCCCCCTTAGCGGGGGGCCCACAGATACGCAGTATTTT.

This clonotype was observed a handful of times. The V gene is TRBV5-1, the J gene TRBJ2-7; TRBD2 aligns across 7 bases. Germline CDR1 and CDR2: SGHRS and YFSETQ. The CDR3 loop spans 15 amino acids. V shed 2 bases, J shed 6 bases, and the junction held 11 bases outside the gene matches. The CDR3: CASSFGAPGGSEQYF. The CDR3 region has the DNA TGCGCCAGCAGCTTCGGAGCGCCAGGCGGGAGCGAGCAGTACTTC. The full variable domain, completed using reference TRBV5-1 and TRBJ2-7, is KAGVTQTPRYLIKTRGQQVTLSCSPISGHRSVSWYQQTPGQGLQFLFEYFSETQRNKGNFPGRFSGRQFSNSRSEMNVSTLELGDSALYLCASSFGAPGGSEQYFGPGTRLTVT.

This clonotype was seen more than once but under ten times. This chain connects TRBV5-1 to TRBJ2-7, with unresolved D. Trimming cost V 4 bases and J 6 bases, with 11 bases left between them. CDR3 length: 12 amino acids. Germline CDR1 is SGHRS and CDR2 is YFSETQ. CDR3 sequence: CASSHGPAEQYF. DNA for the CDR3: TGCGCCAGCAGCCACGGTCCCGCCGAGCAGTACTTC.

A few counts support this clonotype. The rearrangement joins TRBV5-1 to TRBJ2-7; possible D gene TRBD2, 5 bases. Germline V gene lookup returns CDR1 SGHRS and CDR2 YFSETQ. V was trimmed by 0 bases and J by 5 bases, leaving 18 bases between them. This CDR3 spans 16 amino acids. The CDR3 spells CASSLAPGTPGNEQYF. The CDR3 DNA is TGCGCCAGCAGCTTGGCTCCGGGAACACCTGGGAACGAGCAGTACTTC.

The genes are TRBV20-1 and TRBJ2-7; 7 bases are a match to TRBD2. Germline V gene lookup returns CDR1 DFQATT and CDR2 SNEGSKA (reference sequence). J lost 6 bases, V lost 0 bases, and 14 bases had no gene match. The CDR3 is made up of 16 amino acids. Here the CDR3 DNA reads TGCAGTGCTAGAGATCTCGGAGCTAGCGGCCTTTTCGAGCAGTACTTC. Protein sequence: CSARDLGASGLFEQYF.

The chain couples TRBV4-3 to TRBJ1-2; tentative D call: TRBD1 (5 bases). There are 15 residues in the CDR3. Germline-derived CDR1 and CDR2 are LGHNA and YSLEER. V lost 1 base to trimming and J lost 1 base, with 10 bases between them. The CDR3 loop reads CASSQGQLNNYGYTF. DNA of the CDR3: TGCGCCAGCAGCCAAGGACAGTTAAATAACTATGGCTACACCTTC.

This clonotype was observed many times. CDR3 bases: TGTGCCACCAGCAGAGATAGGCCAGGGAGAACCAATCAGCCCCAGCATTTT. Translation: CATSRDRPGRTNQPQHF. The rearrangement uses TRBV15 and TRBJ1-5, with a tentative D call TRBD1 (5 bases). V was trimmed by 0 bases and J by 3 bases, leaving 15 bases between them. The CDR3 spans 17 residues. The germline gives CDR1 LNHNV, CDR2 YYDKDF (reference sequence).

This clonotype has a count of ten or more. V usage is TRBV21-1 and J usage is TRBJ2-1; TRBD1, the table's D call, lacks a check against the DNA. TRBV21-1 counts as a pseudogene. This CDR3 has 15 amino acids. In DNA, the CDR3 is TGTGCCAGCAGCAAAGATGGGACAGCCGCCGATGAGCAGTTCTTC. Translating it yields CASSKDGTAADEQFF.